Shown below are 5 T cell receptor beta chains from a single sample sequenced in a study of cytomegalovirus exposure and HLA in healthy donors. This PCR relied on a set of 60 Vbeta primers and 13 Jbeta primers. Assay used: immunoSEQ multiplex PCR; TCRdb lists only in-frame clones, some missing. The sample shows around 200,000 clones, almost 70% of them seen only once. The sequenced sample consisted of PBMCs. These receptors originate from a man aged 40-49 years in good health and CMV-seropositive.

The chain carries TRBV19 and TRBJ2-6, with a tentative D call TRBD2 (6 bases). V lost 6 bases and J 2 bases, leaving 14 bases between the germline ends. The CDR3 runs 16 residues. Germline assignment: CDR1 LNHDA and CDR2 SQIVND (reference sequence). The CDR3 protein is CASRMEGEAGANVLTF. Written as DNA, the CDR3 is TGTGCCAGTAGAATGGAAGGGGAGGCTGGGGCCAACGTCCTGACTTTC.

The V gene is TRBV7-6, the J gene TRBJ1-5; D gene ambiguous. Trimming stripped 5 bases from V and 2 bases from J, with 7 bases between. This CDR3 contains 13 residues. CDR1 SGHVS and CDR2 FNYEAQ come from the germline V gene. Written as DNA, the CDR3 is TGTGCCAGCAGCCCCATTGGCAATCAGCCCCAGCATTTT. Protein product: CASSPIGNQPQHF.

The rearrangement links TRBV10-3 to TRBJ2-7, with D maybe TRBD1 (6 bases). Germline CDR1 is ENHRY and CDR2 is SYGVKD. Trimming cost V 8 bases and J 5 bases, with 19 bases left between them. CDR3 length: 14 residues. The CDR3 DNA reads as TGTGCCATCGGGTCCTTACAACAGGGAAACGAGCAGTACTTC. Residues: CAIGSLQQGNEQYF.

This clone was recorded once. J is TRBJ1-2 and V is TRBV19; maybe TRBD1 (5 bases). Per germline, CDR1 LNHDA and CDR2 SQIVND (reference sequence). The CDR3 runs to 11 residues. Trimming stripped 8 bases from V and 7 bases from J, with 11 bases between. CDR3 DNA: TGTGCCAGTGGAGGGGCGAGTGGCTACACCTTC. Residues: CASGGASGYTF.

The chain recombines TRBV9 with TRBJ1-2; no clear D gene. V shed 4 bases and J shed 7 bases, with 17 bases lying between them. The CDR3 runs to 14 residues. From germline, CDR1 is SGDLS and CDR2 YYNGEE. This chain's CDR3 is CASSPRDVWSGYTF. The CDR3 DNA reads TGTGCCAGCAGCCCTAGAGACGTCTGGTCTGGCTACACCTTC.